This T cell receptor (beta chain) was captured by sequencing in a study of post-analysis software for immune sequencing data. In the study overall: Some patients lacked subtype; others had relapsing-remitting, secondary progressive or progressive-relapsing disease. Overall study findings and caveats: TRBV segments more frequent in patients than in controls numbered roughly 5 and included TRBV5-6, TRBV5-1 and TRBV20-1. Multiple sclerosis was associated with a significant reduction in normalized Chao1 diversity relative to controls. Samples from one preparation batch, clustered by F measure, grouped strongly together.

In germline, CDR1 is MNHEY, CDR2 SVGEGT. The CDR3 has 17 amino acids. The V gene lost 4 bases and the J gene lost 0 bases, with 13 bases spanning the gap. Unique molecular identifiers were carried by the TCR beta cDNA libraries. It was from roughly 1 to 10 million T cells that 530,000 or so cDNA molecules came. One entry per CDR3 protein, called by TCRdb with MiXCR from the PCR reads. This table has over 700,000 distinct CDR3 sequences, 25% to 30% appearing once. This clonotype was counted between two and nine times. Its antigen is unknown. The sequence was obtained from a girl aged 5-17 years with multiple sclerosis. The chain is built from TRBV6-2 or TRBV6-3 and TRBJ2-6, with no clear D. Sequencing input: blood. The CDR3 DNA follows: TGTGCCAGCAGTTCGCGACGGAAGGGCTCTGGGGCCAACGTCCTGACTTTC. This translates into CASSSRRKGSGANVLTF.